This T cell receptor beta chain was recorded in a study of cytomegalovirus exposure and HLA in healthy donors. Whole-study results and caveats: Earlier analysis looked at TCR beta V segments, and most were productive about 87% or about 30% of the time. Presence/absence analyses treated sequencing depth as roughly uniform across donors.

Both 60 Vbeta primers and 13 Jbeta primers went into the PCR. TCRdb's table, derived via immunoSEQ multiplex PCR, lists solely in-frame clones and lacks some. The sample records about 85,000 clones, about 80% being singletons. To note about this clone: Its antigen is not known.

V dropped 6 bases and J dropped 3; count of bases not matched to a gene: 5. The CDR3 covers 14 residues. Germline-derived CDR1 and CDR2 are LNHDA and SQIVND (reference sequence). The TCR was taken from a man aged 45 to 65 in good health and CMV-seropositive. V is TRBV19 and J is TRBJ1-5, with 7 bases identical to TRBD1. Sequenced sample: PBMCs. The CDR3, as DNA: TGTGCCAGTAGGAATACAGGGGACAATCAGCCCCAGCATTTT. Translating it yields CASRNTGDNQPQHF.